The 19 T cell receptor beta chains reported below all come from one sample, sequenced in a study of blood T cell repertoires in COVID-19. Libraries were prepared by immunoSEQ multiplex PCR; TCRdb keeps only in-frame clonotypes and omits some of them. The top ten clones hold 4% to 5.5% of a sample with roughly 77,000 clones, roughly 89% of them seen once. Sequences were obtained from peripheral blood. These receptors originate from a man between 50 and 59 years old with active COVID-19.

The CDR3 reads CASRTGGTEKLFF. CDR3 coding DNA: TGTGCCAGCAGGACAGGGGGTACGGAAAAACTGTTTTTT. The rearrangement joins TRBV11-2 to TRBJ1-4, with 9 nucleotides matching TRBD1. The CDR3 spans 13 residues. Germline trimming cut 6 bases from V and 8 bases from J; bases unmatched to any gene: 4. The germline V gene encodes CDR1 SGHAT and CDR2 FQNNGV.

This clone showed up just once. At one boundary the junction diverges from the germline segment, which might be a read error. The rearrangement links TRBV12-3 or TRBV12-4 to TRBJ2-6, with 12 bases aligning to TRBD1. The CDR3 covers 13 residues. Here the CDR3 reads CASISPGQGAPAF. The CDR3, as DNA: TGTGCCAGCATTTCCCCGGGACAGGGGGCTCCCGCTTTC.

The chain combines TRBV29-1 with TRBJ1-1; TRBD1 is a possible D gene (5 bases). V was clipped by 0 bases and J by 9 bases, with 11 bases between them. Germline values: CDR1 SQVTM, CDR2 ANQGSEA. The CDR3 totals 12 residues. CDR3 DNA sequence: TGCAGCGTTGAAGATCCCGGGGGGAAAGCTTTCTTT. This translates into CSVEDPGGKAFF.

The chain carries TRBV6-5 and TRBJ1-4, with D maybe TRBD1 (6 bases). The V end was cut by 6 bases, the J end by 2 bases, with 13 bases between. Germline assignment: CDR1 MNHEY and CDR2 SVGAGI. This CDR3 has 15 residues. The chain's CDR3 is CASRLTGMTNEKLFF. CDR3 DNA: TGTGCCAGCAGGCTTACAGGGATGACTAATGAAAAACTGTTTTTT.

The V and J genes are TRBV19 and TRBJ1-5; 7 positions match TRBD1. V trimming: 4 bases; J trimming: 9 bases; junction bases outside the gene matches: 12. Germline assignment: CDR1 LNHDA and CDR2 SQIVND (reference sequence). The CDR3 length is 15 residues. The CDR3 here is CASSSQTGRIGPQHF. For the CDR3, the DNA is TGTGCCAGTAGTAGTCAGACAGGGCGTATAGGGCCCCAGCATTTT. Supplemented by reference TRBV19 and TRBJ1-5, the full variable domain reads DGGITQSPKYLFRKEGQNVTLSCEQNLNHDAMYWYRQDPGQGLRLIYYSQIVNDFQKGDIAEGYSVSREKKESFPLTVTSAQKNPTAFYLCASSSQTGRIGPQHFGDGTRLSIL.

This clone was observed a single time. This chain uses TRBV3-1 (or the pseudogene TRBV3-2) with TRBJ2-5; TRBD2 agrees at 8 bases. The CDR3 has 14 amino acids. Trimming cost V 6 bases and J 4 bases; bases outside gene matches: 7. Germline CDR1 and CDR2: LGHDT and YNNKEL (reference sequence). The CDR3 loop is CASRPTSGGETQYF. CDR3 in DNA: TGTGCCAGCAGACCCACTAGCGGAGGAGAGACCCAGTACTTC.

This chain connects TRBV6-5 to TRBJ1-3; no firm D call. CDR1 is MNHEY and CDR2 is SVGAGI in the germline V gene. The V end was cut by 2 bases, the J end by 0 bases, with 5 bases between. This CDR3 is built from 14 residues. The DNA of the CDR3 is TGTGCCAGCAGTTACATGAGCTCTGGAAACACCATATATTTT. This gives the protein CASSYMSSGNTIYF.

CDR3 sequence reads: CASSSRRGVSYEQYF. Written as DNA, the CDR3 is TGTGCCAGCAGCTCTCGTCGCGGGGTTTCGTACGAGCAGTACTTC. The chain employs TRBV11-2 and TRBJ2-7; possibly TRBD2 for D (6 bases). Germline lookup yields CDR1 SGHAT and CDR2 FQNNGV. V was trimmed by 4 bases and J by 4 bases, leaving 17 bases between them. The length of the CDR3 is 15 residues.

DNA of the CDR3: TGTGCCTGGAATACAGGCTACGAGCAGTACTTC. Protein sequence: CAWNTGYEQYF. The rearrangement joins TRBV30 to TRBJ2-7; weak D call: TRBD1 (5 bases). Deletions cut 4 bases from V and 3 bases from J, with 7 bases between. The germline V gene has CDR1 GTSNPN and CDR2 SVGIG (reference sequence). CDR3 length: 11 residues.

CDR3 loop: CATSRDRGGALADTQYF. CDR3 nucleotides: TGTGCCACCAGCAGAGATAGGGGGGGCGCCCTAGCAGATACGCAGTATTTT. V is TRBV15 and J is TRBJ2-3; a weak D match, TRBD2 (7 bases). This CDR3 region has 17 residues. Trimming stripped 0 bases from V and 4 bases from J, with 17 bases between. Germline V gene data show CDR1 as LNHNV and CDR2 as YYDKDF (reference sequence).

The chain combines TRBV28 with TRBJ1-2; 11 nucleotides agree with TRBD1. The CDR3 loop spans 15 amino acids. Losses at the gene ends were 1 base for V and 7 bases for J; bases not matched to a gene: 5. Germline V gene lookup returns CDR1 MDHEN and CDR2 SYDVKM. CDR3 loop: CASSLSAGTGGGYTF. CDR3 DNA sequence: TGTGCCAGCAGTTTATCCGCTGGGACAGGGGGTGGCTACACCTTC.

The CDR3 region is CASSLRGRGGQTDTQYF. In nucleotides, the CDR3 is TGTGCCAGCAGTCTAAGAGGGCGGGGGGGCCAAACAGATACGCAGTATTTT. This sequence joins TRBV7-2 and TRBJ2-3; 9 bases align to TRBD2. The CDR3 runs to 17 residues. The junction had 13 bases not matched to a gene; V was cut back by 6 bases and J by 3 bases. The V gene's germline CDR1 is SGHTA and CDR2 FQGNSA.

The chain combines TRBV2 with TRBJ1-5; the D gene is possibly TRBD1 (6 bases). The germline V gene has CDR1 SNHLY and CDR2 FYNNEI. This CDR3 contains 14 residues. Trimming removed 5 bases at V and 3 bases at J, with 11 bases between. DNA of the CDR3: TGTGCCAGCAGTCTACAGGGCCCCAATCAGCCCCAGCATTTT. Its protein product is CASSLQGPNQPQHF.

V gene TRBV27 combines with J gene TRBJ2-3; no reliable D call. This CDR3 spans 15 amino acids. The germline gives CDR1 MNHEY, CDR2 SMNVEV (reference sequence). Trimming pared 3 bases from V and 0 bases from J, leaving 10 bases between. The CDR3 bases are TGTGCCAGCAGTTTTGAGGTCAGTAGCACAGATACGCAGTATTTT. Translation gives CASSFEVSSTDTQYF.

The V call is TRBV15, the J call TRBJ2-1; D not certain. V lost 1 base to trimming and J lost 3 bases, with 7 bases between them. Germline assignment: CDR1 LNHNV and CDR2 YYDKDF (reference sequence). This CDR3 spans 14 amino acids. This CDR3 is CATSRVRSYNEQFF. The CDR3 DNA sequence: TGTGCCACCAGCAGAGTACGGAGCTACAATGAGCAGTTCTTC.

V and J are TRBV24-1 and TRBJ2-1, with D possibly matching TRBD1 (6 bases). The length of the CDR3 is 16 residues. The V end was cut by 4 bases, the J end by 6 bases, with 18 bases between. The germline V gene encodes CDR1 KGHDR and CDR2 SFDVKD. In DNA, the CDR3 is TGTGCCACCAGTGACCCAGGTGGGGGCAGGGGCAATGAGCAGTTCTTC. It encodes CATSDPGGGRGNEQFF.

The genes are TRBV28 and TRBJ2-3; the match to TRBD2 covers 10 bases. This CDR3 spans 17 amino acids. Germline V gives CDR1 MDHEN, CDR2 SYDVKM. J gave up 4 bases and V 8 bases, and 15 bases lay outside the gene matches. The chain's CDR3 is CASSSGGLAGAADTQYF. In DNA form, the CDR3 reads TGTGCCAGCTCCTCCGGAGGCCTAGCGGGAGCGGCAGATACGCAGTATTTT.

This chain links TRBV5-1 with TRBJ2-5, with D tentatively TRBD2 (6 bases). Germline CDR1 reads SGHRS; CDR2 reads YFSETQ. V lost 4 bases and J lost 5, with 12 bases in between. The CDR3 length is 13 residues. The CDR3 coding sequence is TGCGCCAGCAGCACGGACTACGGGGAGACCCAGTACTTC. Amino acid sequence: CASSTDYGETQYF.

The CDR3 bases are TGCGCCAGCGCCCTACCCGGACAGCTTAACTATGGCTACACCTTC. It encodes CASALPGQLNYGYTF. The chain joins TRBV5-1 to TRBJ1-2; D may be TRBD1 (6 bases). V gave up 7 bases and J gave up 1 base, with 17 bases separating them. The CDR3 contains 15 residues. The germline gives CDR1 SGHRS, CDR2 YFSETQ.